This record concerns one TCR beta chain sequence. The antigen is not known. The data belong to a study of beta chain features in type 1 diabetes. Study conclusions and caveats: Shortening of TCRB CDR3s, moderate but significant, appeared in all four CD4+ subsets of Type 1 diabetes patients.

Since all of the isolated RNA was reverse transcribed, expressed TCRB transcripts were what got sequenced. TCRdb's table, derived via immunoSEQ multiplex PCR, lists solely in-frame clones and lacks some. Here the sample spans a few hundred thousand clones, 11% being singletons. Trimming took 2 bases from V and 0 from J, leaving 17 bases between them. Per the germline V gene, CDR1 is LGHNA and CDR2 is YSLEER. The CDR3 is 19 amino acids. The genes are TRBV4-3 and TRBJ2-6; maybe TRBD1 (5 bases). This TCR derives from a man aged 30 to 45 with type 1 diabetes. The sample comprised naive CD4+ T cells from blood. The CDR3: CASSQKTAGISSGANVLTF. For the CDR3, the DNA is TGCGCCAGCAGCCAAAAAACGGCAGGGATATCCTCTGGGGCCAACGTCCTGACTTTC.